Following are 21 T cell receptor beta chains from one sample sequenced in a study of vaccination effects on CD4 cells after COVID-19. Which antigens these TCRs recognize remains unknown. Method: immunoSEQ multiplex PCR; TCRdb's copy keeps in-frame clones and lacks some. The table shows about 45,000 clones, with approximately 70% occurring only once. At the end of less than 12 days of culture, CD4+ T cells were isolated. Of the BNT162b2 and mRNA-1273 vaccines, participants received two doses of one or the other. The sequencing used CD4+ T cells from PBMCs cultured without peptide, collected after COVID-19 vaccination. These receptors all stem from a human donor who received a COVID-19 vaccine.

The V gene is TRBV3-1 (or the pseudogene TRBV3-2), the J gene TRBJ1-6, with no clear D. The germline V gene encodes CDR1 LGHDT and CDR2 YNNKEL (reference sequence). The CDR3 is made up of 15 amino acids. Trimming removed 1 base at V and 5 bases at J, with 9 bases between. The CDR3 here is CASSQGDQDNSPLHF. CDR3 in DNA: TGTGCCAGCAGCCAAGGAGATCAGGATAATTCACCCCTCCACTTT.

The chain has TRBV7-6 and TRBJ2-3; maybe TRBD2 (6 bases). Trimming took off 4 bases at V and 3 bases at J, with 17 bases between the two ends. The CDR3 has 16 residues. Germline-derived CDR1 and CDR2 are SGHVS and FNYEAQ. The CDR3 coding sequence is TGTGCCAGCAGCTCTCCCCTACGGGACTCAACAGATACGCAGTATTTT. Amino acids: CASSSPLRDSTDTQYF.

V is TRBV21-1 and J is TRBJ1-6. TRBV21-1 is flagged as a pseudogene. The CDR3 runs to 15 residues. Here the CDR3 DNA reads TGTGCCAGCAGCAAATTCACCGGGGATAATTCACCCCTCCACTTT. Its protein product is CASSKFTGDNSPLHF.

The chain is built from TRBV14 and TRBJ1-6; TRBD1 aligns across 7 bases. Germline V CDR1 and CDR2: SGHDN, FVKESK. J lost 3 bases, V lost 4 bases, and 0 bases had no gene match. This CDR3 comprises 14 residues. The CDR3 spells CASSPGGYNSPLHF. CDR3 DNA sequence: TGTGCCAGCAGCCCAGGGGGCTATAATTCACCCCTCCACTTT.

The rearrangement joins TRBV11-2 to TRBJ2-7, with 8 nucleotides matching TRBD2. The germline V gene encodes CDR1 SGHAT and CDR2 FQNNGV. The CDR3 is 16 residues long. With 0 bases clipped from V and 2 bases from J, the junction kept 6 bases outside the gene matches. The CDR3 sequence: CASSLDPRGGPYEQYF. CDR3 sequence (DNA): TGTGCCAGCAGCTTAGATCCCCGGGGGGGCCCCTACGAGCAGTACTTC.

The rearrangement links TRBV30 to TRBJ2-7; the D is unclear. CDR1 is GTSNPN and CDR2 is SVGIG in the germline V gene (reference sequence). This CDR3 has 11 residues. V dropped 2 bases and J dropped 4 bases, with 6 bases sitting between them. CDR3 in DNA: TGTGCCTGGAGTTTTACTTACGAGCAGTACTTC. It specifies CAWSFTYEQYF.

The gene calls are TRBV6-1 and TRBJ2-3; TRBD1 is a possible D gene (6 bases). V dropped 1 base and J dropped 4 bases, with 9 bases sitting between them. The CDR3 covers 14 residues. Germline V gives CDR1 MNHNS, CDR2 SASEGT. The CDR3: CASSEVQGPDTQYF. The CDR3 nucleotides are TGTGCCAGCAGTGAAGTGCAGGGGCCAGATACGCAGTATTTT.

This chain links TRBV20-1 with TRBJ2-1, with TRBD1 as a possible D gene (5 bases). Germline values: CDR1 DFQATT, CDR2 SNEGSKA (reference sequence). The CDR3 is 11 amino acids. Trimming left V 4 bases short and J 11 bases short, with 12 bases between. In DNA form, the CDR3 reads TGCAGTGCTAAGCAGGGTTATAAGCAGTTCTTC. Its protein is CSAKQGYKQFF.

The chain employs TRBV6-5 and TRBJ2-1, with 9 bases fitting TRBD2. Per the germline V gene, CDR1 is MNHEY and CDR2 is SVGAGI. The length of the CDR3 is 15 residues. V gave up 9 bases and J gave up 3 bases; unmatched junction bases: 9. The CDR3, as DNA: TGTGCCAGTCACGAAGAGACTAGCGGCTACAATGAGCAGTTCTTC. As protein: CASHEETSGYNEQFF.

Here the CDR3 reads CASSFPDYEQYF. CDR3 in DNA: TGTGCCAGCAGTTTCCCCGACTACGAGCAGTACTTC. The chain carries TRBV6-2 or TRBV6-3 and TRBJ2-7, with D hard to call. With 4 bases removed from V and 3 bases from J, the gap between germline ends came to 7 bases. This CDR3 contains 12 residues. Germline lookup yields CDR1 MNHEY and CDR2 SVGEGT.

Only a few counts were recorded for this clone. CDR3 coding DNA: TGTGCCATCAGTGATACCGGGGCGGGCGAAGCTTTCTTT. This translates into CAISDTGAGEAFF. This rearrangement joins TRBV10-3 to TRBJ1-1; maybe TRBD1 (5 bases). CDR3 size: 13 residues. Trimming left V 3 bases short and J 8 bases short, with 13 bases between. Germline assignment: CDR1 ENHRY and CDR2 SYGVKD.

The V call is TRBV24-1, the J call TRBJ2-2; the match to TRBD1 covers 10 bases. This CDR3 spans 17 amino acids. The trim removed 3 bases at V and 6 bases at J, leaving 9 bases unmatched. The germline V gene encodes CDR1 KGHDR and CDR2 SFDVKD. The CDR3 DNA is TGTGCCACCAGTGATCTACGGACAGGGGGGCTTGCCGGGGAGCTGTTTTTT. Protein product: CATSDLRTGGLAGELFF.

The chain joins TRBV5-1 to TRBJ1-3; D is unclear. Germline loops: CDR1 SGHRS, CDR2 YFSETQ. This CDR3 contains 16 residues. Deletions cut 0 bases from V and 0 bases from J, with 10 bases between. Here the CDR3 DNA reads TGCGCCAGCAGCTTGGGGGATCCCCTCTCTGGAAACACCATATATTTT. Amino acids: CASSLGDPLSGNTIYF.

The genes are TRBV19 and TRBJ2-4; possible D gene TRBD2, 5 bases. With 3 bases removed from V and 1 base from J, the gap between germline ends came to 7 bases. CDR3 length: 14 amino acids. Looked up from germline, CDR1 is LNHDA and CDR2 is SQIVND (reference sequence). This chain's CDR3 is CASSIGGAKNIQYF. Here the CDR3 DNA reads TGTGCCAGTAGTATCGGCGGGGCCAAAAACATTCAGTACTTC. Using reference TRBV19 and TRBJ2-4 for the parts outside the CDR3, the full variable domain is DGGITQSPKYLFRKEGQNVTLSCEQNLNHDAMYWYRQDPGQGLRLIYYSQIVNDFQKGDIAEGYSVSREKKESFPLTVTSAQKNPTAFYLCASSIGGAKNIQYFGAGTRLSVL.

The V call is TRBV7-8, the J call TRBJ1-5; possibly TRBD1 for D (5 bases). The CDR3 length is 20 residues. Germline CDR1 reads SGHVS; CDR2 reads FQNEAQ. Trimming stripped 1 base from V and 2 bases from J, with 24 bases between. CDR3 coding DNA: TGTGCCAGCAGCTTAGGATCGGGGCGAGGTGGGAACGGGGGCAATCAGCCCCAGCATTTT. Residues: CASSLGSGRGGNGGNQPQHF.

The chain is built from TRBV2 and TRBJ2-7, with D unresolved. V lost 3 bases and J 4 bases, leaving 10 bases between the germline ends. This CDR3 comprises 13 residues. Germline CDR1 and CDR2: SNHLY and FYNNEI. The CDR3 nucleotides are TGTGCCAGCAGTGATGGTGTAGGGTACGAGCAGTACTTC. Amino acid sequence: CASSDGVGYEQYF.

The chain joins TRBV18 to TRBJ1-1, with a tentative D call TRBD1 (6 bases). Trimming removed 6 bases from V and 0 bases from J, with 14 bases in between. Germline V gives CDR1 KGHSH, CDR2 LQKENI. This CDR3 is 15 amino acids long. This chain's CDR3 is CASSSTGDMNTEAFF. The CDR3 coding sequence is TGTGCCAGCTCTTCGACAGGAGATATGAACACTGAAGCTTTCTTT. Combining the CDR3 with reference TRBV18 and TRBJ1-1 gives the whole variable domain NAGVMQNPRHLVRRRGQEARLRCSPMKGHSHVYWYRQLPEEGLKFMVYLQKENIIDESGMPKERFSAEFPKEGPSILRIQQVVRGDSAAYFCASSSTGDMNTEAFFGQGTRLTVV.

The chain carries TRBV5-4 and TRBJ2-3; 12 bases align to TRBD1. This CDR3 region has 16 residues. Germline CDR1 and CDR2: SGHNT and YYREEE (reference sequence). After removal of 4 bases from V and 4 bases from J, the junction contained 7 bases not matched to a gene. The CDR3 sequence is CASSQRDRGRSDTQYF. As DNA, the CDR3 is TGTGCCAGCAGCCAAAGGGACAGGGGGCGGTCAGATACGCAGTATTTT.

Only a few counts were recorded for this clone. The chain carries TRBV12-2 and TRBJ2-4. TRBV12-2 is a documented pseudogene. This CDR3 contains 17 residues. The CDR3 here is CASRLRFRIRAKNIQYF. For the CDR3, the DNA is TGTGCAAGTCGCTTAAGATTTAGGATTCGGGCCAAAAACATTCAGTACTTC.

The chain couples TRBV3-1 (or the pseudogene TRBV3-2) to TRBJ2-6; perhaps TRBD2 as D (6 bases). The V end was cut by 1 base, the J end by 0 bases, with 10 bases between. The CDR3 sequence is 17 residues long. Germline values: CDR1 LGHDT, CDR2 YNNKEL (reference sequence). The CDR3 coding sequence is TGTGCCAGCAGCCAAGGGGGGACTCTCTCTGGGGCCAACGTCCTGACTTTC. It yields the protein CASSQGGTLSGANVLTF.

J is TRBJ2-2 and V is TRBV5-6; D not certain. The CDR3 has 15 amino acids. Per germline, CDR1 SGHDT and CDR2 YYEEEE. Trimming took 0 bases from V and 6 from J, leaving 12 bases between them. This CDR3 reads CASSLGQVKAGELFF. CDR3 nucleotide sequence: TGTGCCAGCAGCTTGGGGCAGGTCAAGGCCGGGGAGCTGTTTTTT.